The 18 T cell receptor beta chains given below trace back to one sample, sequenced in a study of T cell repertoires in aging, cancer and after chemotherapy. Peripheral blood genomic DNA, not sorted cells or RNA, was the template. Multiplex touch-down PCR with TRB-A/B primers amplified rearranged V-D-J TRB sequences. MiXCR was run by TCRdb on the multiplex PCR reads, yielding one entry per CDR3 protein. The sample has approximately 450 distinct CDR3 sequences; under 35% are singletons. The sequencing input was blood. These receptors came from a human donor with a solid tumor.

This clonotype was seen a single time. This sequence joins TRBV6-2 or TRBV6-3 and TRBJ2-3, with a tentative D call TRBD1 (5 bases). The V gene's germline CDR1 is MNHEY and CDR2 SVGEGT. Between the trimmed V and J ends, which lost 5 bases and 1 base, there was a span of 13 bases. This CDR3 has 15 residues. The CDR3 region has the DNA TGTGCCAGCAGTGAAGGGGTAGGAGGCACAGATACGCAGTATTTT. Translated, it gives CASSEGVGGTDTQYF.

About this clonotype: It may be a read error: a sequence one base away is much more abundant. The CDR3 is CSDRVPGSDSPLHF. The DNA for the CDR3 is TGCAGTGATAGAGTTCCGGGTTCTGATTCACCCCTCCACTTT. This chain links TRBV20-1 with TRBJ1-6; no firm D call. The CDR3 is made up of 14 amino acids. Germline lookup yields CDR1 DFQATT and CDR2 SNEGSKA (reference sequence).

This clonotype was seen a few times. The genes are TRBV7-2 and TRBJ2-3; D gene unclear. CDR3 length: 14 residues. With 6 bases removed from V and 4 bases from J, the gap between germline ends came to 14 bases. Germline V gene data show CDR1 as SGHTA and CDR2 as FQGNSA. CDR3 sequence (DNA): TGTGCCAGCAGGGGCTACGGTAGACCAGATACGCAGTATTTT. Protein product: CASRGYGRPDTQYF.

About this clonotype itself: Just one base apart from a much larger clone, this may be a read error. The gene calls are TRBV5-1 and TRBJ2-5, with 12 bases matching TRBD2. V was pared by 0 bases and J by 5 bases, with 14 bases of the junction left unmatched. Germline CDR1 is SGHRS and CDR2 is YFSETQ. This CDR3 region has 19 residues. This CDR3 reads CASSLVGLAGGPIRETQYF. The CDR3 coding sequence is TGCGCCAGCAGCTTGGTCGGTCTAGCGGGAGGGCCAATTAGGGAGACCCAGTACTTC.

This clonotype ranks as large. The chain has TRBV6-1 and TRBJ1-5, with D uncertain. The germline gives CDR1 MNHNS, CDR2 SASEGT. The V and J ends lost 2 bases and 3 bases respectively, with 8 bases between them. The CDR3 covers 14 residues. The CDR3 loop is CASSEMGFNQPQHF. As DNA, the CDR3 is TGTGCCAGCAGTGAAATGGGGTTCAATCAGCCCCAGCATTTT.

The chain recombines TRBV6-4 with TRBJ1-6; 8 positions match TRBD1. CDR1 is MRHNA, CDR2 SNTAGT, per germline. V shed 6 bases and J 7 bases; nucleotides not matched to a gene: 11. This CDR3 has 16 amino acids. The CDR3 coding sequence is TGTGCCAGCAGCTACGAAGCGACAGGGGAAAATTCACCCCTCCACTTT. This codes for CASSYEATGENSPLHF.

This clonotype is deemed medium-sized. The CDR3 region has the DNA TGTGCCAGCTCACTGTTCGGGGATGGCTACACCTTC. Its protein product is CASSLFGDGYTF. V gene TRBV18 combines with J gene TRBJ1-2; D uncertain. This CDR3 spans 12 amino acids. In germline, CDR1 is KGHSH, CDR2 LQKENI. V lost 4 bases to trimming and J lost 6 bases, with 9 bases between them.

This clonotype was picked up a small number of times. This chain's CDR3 is CASSFTGVGNTIYF. DNA of the CDR3: TGTGCCAGCAGTTTCACAGGGGTAGGAAACACCATATATTTT. V gene TRBV28 combines with J gene TRBJ1-3; TRBD1 matches 7 bases. The CDR3 is 14 residues long. Trimming took 3 bases from V and 4 from J; bases not matched to a gene: 3. Germline V gives CDR1 MDHEN, CDR2 SYDVKM.

CDR3 residues: CASTRGGGDGYTF. The CDR3 coding sequence is TGTGCCAGCACCCGGGGGGGCGGGGATGGCTACACCTTC. The gene calls are TRBV6-1 and TRBJ1-2; D is perhaps TRBD1 (6 bases). The germline V and J ends were trimmed by 7 bases and 6 bases, with 15 bases remaining between them. From germline, CDR1 is MNHNS and CDR2 SASEGT. This CDR3 contains 13 residues.

In its sample, this clonotype is large. V is TRBV27 and J is TRBJ1-2; the D gene is possibly TRBD1 (6 bases). Germline V gene lookup returns CDR1 MNHEY and CDR2 SMNVEV (reference sequence). This CDR3 spans 14 amino acids. V was trimmed by 1 base and J by 4 bases, leaving 10 bases between them. The CDR3 DNA reads TGTGCCAGCAGTTTATGGTCCAGGGGCTATGGCTACACCTTC. Translation gives CASSLWSRGYGYTF.

By frequency in the sample, this clonotype is medium-sized (0.01 to 0.1%). The chain carries TRBV4-3 and TRBJ2-6; D possibly corresponds to TRBD1 (5 bases). CDR1 and CDR2 from the germline V gene are LGHNA and YSLEER. The CDR3 contains 16 residues. Trimming took off 2 bases at V and 2 bases at J, with 10 bases between the two ends. The CDR3 DNA is TGCGCCAGCAGCCAATCGTCAGGGACTGGGGCCAACGTCCTGACTTTC. Encoded protein: CASSQSSGTGANVLTF.

Points on this clonotype: A much larger clone differs by one base, so this may be a read error. The CDR3 reads CSAKGEAGVGETQYF. The DNA for the CDR3 is TGCAGTGCTAAAGGAGAAGCGGGAGTGGGAGAGACCCAGTACTTC. The V gene is TRBV20-1, the J gene TRBJ2-5; 8 positions match TRBD2. This CDR3 region has 15 residues. V lost 4 bases, J lost 4 bases, and 11 bases stayed unmatched. Germline CDR1 reads DFQATT; CDR2 reads SNEGSKA (reference sequence).

This chain uses TRBV13 with TRBJ2-5; a weak D match, TRBD2 (6 bases). The V gene lost 0 bases and the J gene lost 3 bases, with 11 bases spanning the gap. The CDR3 totals 15 residues. CDR1 and CDR2 (germline): PRHDT, FYEKMQ (reference sequence). The CDR3 DNA sequence: TGTGCCAGCAGCTTAGGGGTCTCGGGGGAAGAGACCCAGTACTTC. Protein product: CASSLGVSGEETQYF.

Judged by abundance, this clonotype is hyperexpanded (1% or more). This CDR3 reads CSVGGTLGSPLHF. The CDR3 DNA reads TGCAGCGTTGGCGGGACCCTCGGTTCACCCCTCCACTTT. The chain recombines TRBV29-1 with TRBJ1-6; tentatively, D is TRBD1 (5 bases). Germline CDR1 and CDR2: SQVTM and ANQGSEA. Trimming removed 4 bases at V and 9 bases at J, with 13 bases between. CDR3 length: 13 residues.

By frequency in the sample, this clonotype is large. The chain employs TRBV6-1 and TRBJ2-3; D might be TRBD1 (5 bases). In germline, CDR1 is MNHNS, CDR2 SASEGT. V lost 4 bases and J lost 1, with 15 bases in between. The CDR3 runs 16 residues. The CDR3 region is CASSAGQGLGTDTQYF. Here the CDR3 DNA reads TGTGCCAGCAGTGCTGGCCAGGGCCTAGGCACAGATACGCAGTATTTT.

Within the sample, this clonotype is large. The chain links TRBV20-1 to TRBJ2-4; no clear D. V was pared by 4 bases and J by 2 bases, with 9 bases between. This CDR3 has 13 residues. Germline V CDR1 and CDR2: DFQATT, SNEGSKA (reference sequence). The CDR3 here is CSAIYPTKNIQYF. The CDR3 nucleotides read TGCAGTGCTATCTACCCGACCAAAAACATTCAGTACTTC.

By sample fraction, this clonotype is medium-sized. The chain is built from TRBV5-1 and TRBJ2-1; TRBD2 aligns across 11 bases. CDR1 SGHRS and CDR2 YFSETQ come from the germline V gene. V shed 4 bases and J 8 bases; nucleotides not matched to a gene: 8. CDR3 length equals 15 residues. DNA of the CDR3: TGCGCCAGCAGCCTCGCTAGCGGGAGGCCGTATGAGCAGTTCTTC. This translates into CASSLASGRPYEQFF.

Sample share makes this clonotype medium-sized. V gene TRBV4-3 combines with J gene TRBJ2-7; 7 positions match TRBD2. With V trimmed by 1 base and J by 3 bases, 6 bases remained unmatched. The CDR3 has 15 residues. CDR1 and CDR2 (germline): LGHNA, YSLEER. The CDR3: CASSQAGGIYYEQYF. The CDR3 bases are TGCGCCAGCAGCCAAGCCGGGGGGATATACTACGAGCAGTACTTC.